This entry concerns a single T cell receptor beta chain. Its target is not known. Data came from immunoSEQ multiplex PCR; TCRdb stores just in-frame clones and leaves some out. The sample carries about 22,000 clones, roughly 97% recorded once. This sample was taken from a study of T cells after posttransplantation cyclophosphamide. Study outcomes and limitations: Donor-recipient repertoire similarity was low at 1-2 months, rising over year one.

V was clipped by 2 bases and J by 7 bases, with 11 bases between them. Looked up from germline, CDR1 is MNHEY and CDR2 is SMNVEV (reference sequence). The CDR3 contains 13 residues. Cells defined as naive were viable CD3+CD4+ or CD3+CD8+ and CCR7+CD45RA+CD45RO-CD95-CD27+CD28+. Specimen: naive CD4+ T cells sorted from PBMCs. This clonotype originated in a man in his fifties in good health, CMV-negative, and a related stem cell transplant donor. The chain recombines TRBV27 with TRBJ2-5; D may be TRBD1 (6 bases). This CDR3 is CASSLLQGRTQYF. CDR3 sequence (DNA): TGTGCCAGCAGTTTACTGCAGGGGAGGACCCAGTACTTC.